Each of the 5 T cell receptor beta chains below was sequenced from the same sample in a study of blood T cell repertoires in COVID-19 (dated by TCRdb to about 2020). The library came from the immunoSEQ multiplex PCR assay. Held by TCRdb, this immuneACCESS table contains in-frame sequences only and omits some clones. Under half of the omission traces to an unresolved V gene where checked; the cause of the rest is unknown. In all, the sample holds about 220,000 clones, and 65% to 90% of those were seen once. 9.7% of the sample comes from the top ten. Material for sequencing was peripheral blood. All receptors derive from a man over 45 with active or convalescent COVID-19.

The V call is TRBV2, the J call TRBJ1-2, with D perhaps TRBD1 (6 bases). The ends were cut back, 8 bases at V and 0 bases at J, with 10 bases in the middle. Germline CDR1 SNHLY, CDR2 FYNNEI. This CDR3 is 13 amino acids long. The DNA for the CDR3 is TGTGCCAGCCGGACAGATACTAACTATGGCTACACCTTC. Its protein product is CASRTDTNYGYTF.

This clone has only one observation. The rearrangement links TRBV4-2 to TRBJ2-1, with 9 bases fitting TRBD1. This CDR3 contains 17 residues. Per the germline V gene, CDR1 is LGHNA and CDR2 is YNFKEQ. V shed 3 bases, J shed 4 bases, and the junction held 10 bases outside the gene matches. The CDR3 region has the DNA TGTGCCAGCAGCCAGGCCGGAGGGACAGGGCTATACAATGAGCAGTTCTTC. Protein: CASSQAGGTGLYNEQFF.

This rearrangement joins TRBV10-2 to TRBJ2-3; D gene ambiguous. V dropped 5 bases and J dropped 2 bases, with 5 bases sitting between them. The CDR3 length is 12 residues. Germline CDR1 reads WSHSY; CDR2 reads SAAADI. CDR3 amino acids: CASSWHTDTQYF. DNA for the CDR3: TGCGCCAGCAGTTGGCACACAGATACGCAGTATTTT.

The chain uses TRBV3-1 (or the pseudogene TRBV3-2) and TRBJ1-6, with 8 positions matching TRBD1. The J segment lost 6 bases and the V segment lost 5 bases, leaving 9 bases of the junction unmatched. This CDR3 is 16 amino acids long. From germline, CDR1 is LGHDT and CDR2 YNNKEL (reference sequence). The CDR3 spells CASSKRGTGGNSPLHF. The CDR3 region has the DNA TGTGCCAGCAGCAAGAGGGGGACAGGCGGTAATTCACCCCTCCACTTT.

The rearrangement links TRBV28 to TRBJ2-3, with 7 bases lining up with TRBD2. V gave up 9 bases and J gave up 2 bases; unmatched junction bases: 14. Per germline, CDR1 MDHEN and CDR2 SYDVKM. The CDR3 length is 16 residues. This CDR3 is CASNSQAGDSTDTQYF. Written as DNA, the CDR3 is TGTGCCAGTAACTCTCAGGCGGGGGATTCCACAGATACGCAGTATTTT. Full variable domain (outside the CDR3, taken from reference TRBV28 and TRBJ2-3): DVKVTQSSRYLVKRTGEKVFLECVQDMDHENMFWYRQDPGLGLRLIYFSYDVKMKEKGDIPEGYSVSREKKERFSLILESASTNQTSMYLCASNSQAGDSTDTQYFGPGTRLTVL.